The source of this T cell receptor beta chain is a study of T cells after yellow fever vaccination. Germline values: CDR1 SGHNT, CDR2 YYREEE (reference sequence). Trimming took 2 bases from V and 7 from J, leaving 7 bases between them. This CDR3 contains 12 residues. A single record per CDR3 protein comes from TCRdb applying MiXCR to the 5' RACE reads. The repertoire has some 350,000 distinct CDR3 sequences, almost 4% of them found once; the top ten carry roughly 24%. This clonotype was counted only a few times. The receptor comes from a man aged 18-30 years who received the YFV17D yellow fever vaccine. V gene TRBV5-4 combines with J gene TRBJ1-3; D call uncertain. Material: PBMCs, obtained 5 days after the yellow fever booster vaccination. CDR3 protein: CASSFGRNTIYF. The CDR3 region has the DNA TGTGCCAGCAGCTTCGGTCGGAACACCATATATTTT.